This TCR beta chain was found in a study of shared clonotypes between healthy human individuals. Researchers ran the assay at a deep level. Each PCR replicate from the sorted subsets contained 200 to 250 ng DNA, which is roughly 33,000 T cell genomes. Repertoires were generated with immunoSEQ multiplex PCR, while TCRdb's copy carries only in-frame clones and drops some. The table has some 1,400,000 clones, approximately 97% seen once. General observations from the study: Compared with memory subsets, naive subsets generally had larger estimated richness.

As to this clone: Its antigen is as yet unknown.

CDR3 length equals 16 residues. Per germline, CDR1 MGHDK and CDR2 SYGVNS. V shed 1 base and J shed 5 bases, with 15 bases lying between them. This rearrangement joins TRBV25-1 to TRBJ1-5; D possibly corresponds to TRBD1 (5 bases). The clonotype originates from a man between 25 and 39 years old in good health. Sequenced material: naive CD4+ T cells sorted from blood. The subset here: CD45RA+ positively selected. The CDR3 DNA is TGTGCCAGCAGTGAATCAGGAGGGGTATCAGATCAGCCCCAGCATTTT. This translates into CASSESGGVSDQPQHF.